The clone carrying this T cell receptor beta chain has ten or more counts. Its antigen remains unidentified. Since the library was made to target alpha chains, this beta chain is a stray read and its abundance is not meaningful. The data originate from a study of spatial heterogeneity in lung cancer. Study results and limitations: Mutation tallies in tumors tracked expanded intratumoral alpha and beta TCR counts.

TCRdb re-called the 5' RACE reads with MiXCR, one entry per CDR3 protein. The profile covers over 8,500 distinct CDR3 sequences, with roughly an eighth appearing a single time and 13% to 15% taken by the ten largest. Described time point: sample taken at primary tumor resection. Whole RNA obtained from tumor, nontumor lung or frozen PBMC underwent sequencing without sorting. The V and J ends lost 3 bases and 0 bases respectively, with 14 bases between them. CDR1 and CDR2 (germline): SGHDT, YYEEEE. This CDR3 region has 16 residues. The specimen was lung tumor tissue, collected at surgery. This TCR was recovered from a male donor with early-stage non-small cell lung cancer. The chain employs TRBV5-6 and TRBJ2-3; the D call may be TRBD1 or TRBD2 (5 bases each). Here the CDR3 DNA reads TGTGCCAGCAGCTGGTTCGGGGCACCAAGCACAGATACGCAGTATTTT. Protein: CASSWFGAPSTDTQYF.